This T cell receptor (beta chain) originates from a study of T cell responses to AZD1222 COVID-19 vaccine. Study-level information: Pooling covered second doses at about 4 or about 12 weeks.

About this clone itself: Its specificity is unknown.

Overall study results and limits: Recipients of AZD1222 seropositive at baseline numbered only 5 or 6.

Method: immunoSEQ multiplex PCR; TCRdb's copy keeps in-frame clones and lacks some. This table has 95,000 to 150,000 clones, about nine tenths appearing once. This TCR was sampled from an adult in good health. The sample consisted of peripheral blood, taken on day 0 of AZD1222 vaccination.

CDR3 sequence: CASSPQGSYGRGAEQYF. The CDR3, as DNA: TGTGCCAGCAGCCCCCAGGGTTCTTACGGGAGGGGGGCCGAGCAGTACTTC. V usage is TRBV7-2 and J usage is TRBJ2-7; the match to TRBD2 covers 8 bases. The germline V gene has CDR1 SGHTA and CDR2 FQGNSA. V lost 5 bases, J lost 6 bases, and 18 bases stayed unmatched. CDR3 length: 17 amino acids.